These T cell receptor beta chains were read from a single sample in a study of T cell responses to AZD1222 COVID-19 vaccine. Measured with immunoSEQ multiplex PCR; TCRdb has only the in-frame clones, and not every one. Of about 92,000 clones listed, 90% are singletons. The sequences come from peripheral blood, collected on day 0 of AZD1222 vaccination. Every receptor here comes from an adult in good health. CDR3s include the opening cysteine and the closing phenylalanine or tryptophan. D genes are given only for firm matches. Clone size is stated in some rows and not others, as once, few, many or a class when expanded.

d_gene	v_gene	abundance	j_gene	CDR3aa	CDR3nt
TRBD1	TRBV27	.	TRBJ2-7	CASSLLGGGQFYEQYF	TGTGCCAGCAGTTTATTGGGTGGGGGACAGTTCTACGAGCAGTACTTC
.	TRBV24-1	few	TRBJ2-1	CATSDFRATGQFF	TGTGCCACCAGTGATTTTCGGGCCACGGGGCAGTTCTTC
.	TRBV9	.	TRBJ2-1	CASSPEGAAYNEQFF	TGTGCCAGCAGCCCTGAGGGAGCGGCCTACAATGAGCAGTTCTTC
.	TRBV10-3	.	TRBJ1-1	CAISLSGGTEAFF	TGTGCCATCAGCCTAAGTGGGGGCACTGAAGCTTTCTTT
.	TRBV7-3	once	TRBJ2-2	CASSPQINTGELFF	TGTGCCAGCAGCCCCCAGATAAACACCGGGGAGCTGTTTTTT
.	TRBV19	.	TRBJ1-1	CASTPTWRDTEAFF	TGTGCCAGTACCCCGACTTGGAGGGACACTGAAGCTTTCTTT
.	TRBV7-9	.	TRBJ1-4	CASSLAEGSHEKLFF	TGTGCCAGCAGCTTAGCAGAGGGAAGCCATGAAAAACTGTTTTTT
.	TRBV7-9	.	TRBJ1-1	CAAMDTEAFF	TGTGCCGCTATGGACACTGAAGCTTTCTTT
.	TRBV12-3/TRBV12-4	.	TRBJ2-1	CASSPGGEQFF	TGTGCCAGCAGCCCTGGGGGGGAGCAGTTCTTC
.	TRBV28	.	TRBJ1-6	CASRGTAGLHNSPLHF	TGTGCCAGCAGGGGGACCGCGGGACTCCATAATTCACCCCTCCACTTT
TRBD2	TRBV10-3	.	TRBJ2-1	CAISESASGSGNEQFF	TGTGCCATCAGTGAGTCGGCTAGCGGGAGTGGGAATGAGCAGTTCTTC
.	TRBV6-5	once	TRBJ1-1	CASIWGAPNTEAFF	TGTGCCAGCATTTGGGGGGCGCCGAACACTGAAGCTTTCTTT
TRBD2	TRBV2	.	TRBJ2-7	CASTTDGWGAGDEQYF	TGTGCCAGCACGACGGATGGTTGGGGAGCGGGAGATGAGCAGTACTTC
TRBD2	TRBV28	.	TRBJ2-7	CASSFGAGAGGSYEQYF	TGTGCCAGCAGTTTTGGGGCAGGAGCGGGAGGCTCCTACGAGCAGTACTTC
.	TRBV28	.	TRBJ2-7	CASSRRTITQRRSTHEQYF	TGTGCCAGCAGTCGCAGGACCATCACGCAGAGGCGCAGCACGCACGAGCAGTACTTC
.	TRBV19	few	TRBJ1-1	CASTRSGAGYTEAFF	TGTGCCAGTACCCGATCCGGGGCGGGGTACACTGAAGCTTTCTTT
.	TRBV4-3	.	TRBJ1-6	CASSQDSYRQGGSPLHF	TGCGCCAGCAGCCAAGATAGCTATCGGCAGGGAGGTTCACCCCTCCACTTT
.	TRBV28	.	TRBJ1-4	CASSLIGEKLFF	TGTGCCAGCAGCCTCATAGGGGAAAAACTGTTTTTT
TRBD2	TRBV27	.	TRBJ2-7	CASSFREGPYEQYF	TGTGCCAGCAGCTTCCGGGAGGGCCCTTACGAGCAGTACTTC
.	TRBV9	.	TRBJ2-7	CASSPMDKSYEQYF	TGTGCCAGCAGCCCAATGGACAAGTCCTACGAGCAGTACTTC
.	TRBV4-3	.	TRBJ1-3	CASSQERGGNTIYF	TGCGCCAGCAGCCAAGAACGGGGGGGAAACACCATATATTTT
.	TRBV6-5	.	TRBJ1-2	CASTPGPRGYTF	TGTGCCAGCACCCCCGGTCCTCGGGGCTACACCTTC
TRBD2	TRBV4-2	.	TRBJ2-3	CASSPGTSGRTDTQYF	TGTGCCAGCAGCCCCGGGACTAGCGGGAGGACAGATACGCAGTATTTT
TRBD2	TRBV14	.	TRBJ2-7	CASSQGTSGSYEQYF	TGTGCCAGCAGCCAGGGGACTAGCGGGAGCTACGAGCAGTACTTC
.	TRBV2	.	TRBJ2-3	CASSEALITTDTQYF	TGTGCCAGCAGTGAAGCACTTATCACAACAGATACGCAGTATTTT
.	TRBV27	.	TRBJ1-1	CASRGRGGASLGHTEAFF	TGTGCCAGCAGGGGCCGGGGTGGGGCCTCGCTGGGTCACACTGAAGCTTTCTTT
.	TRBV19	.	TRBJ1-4	CASSIGAGANEKLFF	TGTGCCAGTAGTATCGGGGCAGGGGCTAATGAAAAACTGTTTTTT
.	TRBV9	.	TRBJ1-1	CASSVDQPATEAFF	TGTGCCAGCAGCGTAGACCAACCAGCCACTGAAGCTTTCTTT
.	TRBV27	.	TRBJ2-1	CASSKQGSSYNEQFF	TGTGCCAGCAGTAAACAGGGTAGCTCCTACAATGAGCAGTTCTTC
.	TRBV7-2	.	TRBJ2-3	CASSSRQLTDTQYF	TGTGCCAGCAGCTCCCGACAGCTCACAGATACGCAGTATTTT
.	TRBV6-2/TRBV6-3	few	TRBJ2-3	CASSYQTGRTDTQYF	TGTGCCAGCAGTTACCAGACAGGGAGGACAGATACGCAGTATTTT
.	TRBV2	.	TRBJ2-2	CASRVGTTTGELFF	TGTGCCAGCAGGGTCGGGACCACCACCGGGGAGCTGTTTTTT
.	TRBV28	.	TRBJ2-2	CASSRSSEGTGELFF	TGTGCCAGCAGTAGATCCTCCGAGGGCACCGGGGAGCTGTTTTTT
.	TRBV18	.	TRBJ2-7	CASSGDEGREQYF	TGTGCCAGCTCAGGGGACGAGGGTCGCGAGCAGTACTTC
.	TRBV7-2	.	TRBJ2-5	CASSLNSGETQYF	TGTGCCAGCAGCCTCAACAGTGGAGAGACCCAGTACTTC
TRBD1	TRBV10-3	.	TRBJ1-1	CAINSQGVGTEAFF	TGTGCCATCAATTCACAGGGGGTTGGGACTGAAGCTTTCTTT
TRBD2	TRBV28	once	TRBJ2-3	CASSLAASGPTDTQYF	TGTGCCAGCAGTTTAGCGGCTAGCGGACCGACAGATACGCAGTATTTT
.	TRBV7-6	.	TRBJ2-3	CASSPGGQTSTDTQYF	TGTGCCAGCAGCCCGGGCGGACAGACTAGCACAGATACGCAGTATTTT
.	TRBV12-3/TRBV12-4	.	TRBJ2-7	CASRNTQGYEYF	TGTGCCAGCAGAAACACACAGGGTTACGAGTACTTC
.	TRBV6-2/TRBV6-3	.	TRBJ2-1	CASSSRARGNEQFF	TGTGCCAGCAGTTCTCGGGCCCGGGGGAATGAGCAGTTCTTC
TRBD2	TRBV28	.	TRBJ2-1	CASTPMRGSSYNEQFF	TGTGCCAGCACCCCCATGCGCGGGAGCTCCTACAATGAGCAGTTCTTC
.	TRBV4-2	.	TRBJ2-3	CASSLAATDTQYF	TGTGCCAGCAGCCTAGCGGCCACAGATACGCAGTATTTT
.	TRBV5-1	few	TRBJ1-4	CASSLAGPNEKLFF	TGCGCCAGCAGCTTGGCCGGGCCTAATGAAAAACTGTTTTTT
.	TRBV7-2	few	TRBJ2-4	CASSLGLLAKNIQYF	TGTGCCAGCAGCCTAGGACTCCTAGCCAAAAACATTCAGTACTTC
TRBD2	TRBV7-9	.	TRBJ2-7	CASSTGLAGNEQYF	TGTGCCAGCAGCACTGGACTAGCGGGAAACGAGCAGTACTTC
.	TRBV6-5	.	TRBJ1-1	CASRKQGLNTEAFF	TGTGCCAGCAGAAAACAGGGTCTGAACACTGAAGCTTTCTTT
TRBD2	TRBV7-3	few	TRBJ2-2	CASSLGREKLGELFF	TGTGCCAGCAGCTTGGGGCGGGAGAAGCTCGGGGAGCTGTTTTTT
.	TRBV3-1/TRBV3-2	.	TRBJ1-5	CASSQVGGNQPQHF	TGTGCCAGCAGCCAAGTAGGGGGCAATCAGCCCCAGCATTTT
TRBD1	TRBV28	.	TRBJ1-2	CASSLTGGYYGYTF	TGTGCCAGCAGTTTAACAGGGGGGTACTATGGCTACACCTTC
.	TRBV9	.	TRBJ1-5	CASSVDTGDSNQPQHF	TGTGCCAGCAGCGTAGACACAGGAGATAGCAATCAGCCCCAGCATTTT
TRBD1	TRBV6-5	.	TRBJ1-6	CASSYDREGNSPLHF	TGTGCCAGCAGTTACGACAGGGAGGGGAATTCACCCCTCCACTTT
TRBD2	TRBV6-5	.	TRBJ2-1	CASRGLARYNEQFF	TGTGCCAGCAGGGGACTAGCGCGGTACAATGAGCAGTTCTTC